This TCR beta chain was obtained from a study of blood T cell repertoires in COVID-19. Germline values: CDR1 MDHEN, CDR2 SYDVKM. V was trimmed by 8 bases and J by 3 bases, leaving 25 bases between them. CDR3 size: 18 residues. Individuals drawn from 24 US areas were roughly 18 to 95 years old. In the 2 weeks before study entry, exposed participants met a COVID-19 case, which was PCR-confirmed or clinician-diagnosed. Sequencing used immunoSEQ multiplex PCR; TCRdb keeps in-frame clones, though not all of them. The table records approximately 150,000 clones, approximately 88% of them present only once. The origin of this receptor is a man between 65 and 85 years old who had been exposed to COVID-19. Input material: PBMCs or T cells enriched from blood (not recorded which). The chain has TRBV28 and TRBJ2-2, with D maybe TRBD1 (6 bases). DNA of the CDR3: TGTGCCAGCGGATACGACAGGAGTTGGAGGCGATACACCGGGGAGCTGTTTTTT. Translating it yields CASGYDRSWRRYTGELFF.